This TCR beta chain comes out of a study of CD8+CD57+ T cells in acquired aplastic anemia. Study information: The mean DNA yield obtained from sorted CD4+ and CD8+ cells came to 3 to 3.5 ug.

Only a few counts were recorded for this clonotype. Genomic DNA constituted the template upon which TCR beta VDJ and CDR3 profiling was performed. In TCRdb, the reads were re-called with MiXCR into one record per CDR3 protein. The data contain some 150,000 distinct CDR3 sequences, roughly two thirds of them singletons. Only patients with CD8+CD57+ cell expansion on flow cytometry were chosen for sequencing. At blood sampling, none of the patients had yet received therapy. The sequence was collected from a human donor with aplastic anemia. Material for sequencing was sorted CD4+, CD8+, or CD8+CD57+ T cells (not recorded which) from PBMCs.

CDR3 sequence reads: CASTPPGQGYEQYF. CDR3 nucleotide sequence: TGCGCCAGCACCCCCCCGGGACAGGGGTACGAGCAGTACTTC. The rearrangement joins TRBV10-2 to TRBJ2-7, with 10 bases aligning to TRBD1. Germline V CDR1 and CDR2: WSHSY, SAAADI. This CDR3 region has 14 residues. J lost 4 bases, V lost 7 bases, and 7 bases had no gene match.